A selection of T cell receptor beta chains follows, all from one sample in a study of cytomegalovirus exposure and HLA in healthy donors. TCRdb's copy holds only in-frame clones and misses some; the assay was immunoSEQ multiplex PCR. The sample has some 130,000 clones, 80% seen once. Sequencing used PBMCs. Every receptor here comes from a man aged 30 to 45 in good health. CDR3s include the opening cysteine and the closing phenylalanine or tryptophan. The D gene is left open where the match is weak. Rows give clone size only sometimes, using once, few, many, or a class for an expanded clone.

size: .
length: 14
V: TRBV30
D: TRBD1
J: TRBJ1-2
CDR3: CAWSPLQGAKGYTF
DNA: TGTGCCTGGAGTCCCTTACAGGGGGCGAAGGGCTACACCTTC

size: .
length: 16
V: TRBV9
D: TRBD2
J: TRBJ2-1
CDR3: CASSVEGLAGGNEQFF
DNA: TGTGCCAGCAGCGTAGAAGGACTAGCGGGGGGGAATGAGCAGTTCTTC

size: .
length: 16
V: TRBV5-1
D: TRBD2
J: TRBJ2-5
CDR3: CASSLDQLAGMETQYF
DNA: TGCGCCAGCAGCTTGGACCAGCTAGCGGGAATGGAGACCCAGTACTTC

size: once
length: 16
V: TRBV9
D: .
J: TRBJ2-2
CDR3: CASSSGTPRISGELFF
DNA: TGTGCCAGCAGCTCCGGGACTCCCCGTATTTCCGGGGAGCTGTTTTTT

size: .
length: 17
V: TRBV14
D: TRBD1
J: TRBJ1-3
CDR3: CASSRGRGPISGNTIYF
DNA: TGTGCCAGCAGCCGCGGGAGGGGGCCCATCTCTGGAAACACCATATATTTT

size: .
length: 15
V: TRBV5-4
D: .
J: TRBJ2-5
CDR3: CASSSMTVAKETQYF
DNA: TGTGCCAGCAGCAGTATGACAGTGGCAAAAGAGACCCAGTACTTC

size: .
length: 15
V: TRBV4-3
D: .
J: TRBJ2-2
CDR3: CASSQDRALGVELFF
DNA: TGCGCCAGCAGCCAAGATAGGGCTTTAGGGGTCGAGCTGTTTTTT

size: .
length: 14
V: TRBV28
D: .
J: TRBJ1-1
CDR3: CASSFLSGNTEAFF
DNA: TGTGCCAGCAGTTTCCTTTCAGGGAACACTGAAGCTTTCTTT

size: .
length: 13
V: TRBV2
D: .
J: TRBJ2-7
CDR3: CATSADPTYEQYF
DNA: TGTGCCACTTCTGCGGATCCGACCTACGAGCAGTACTTC

size: .
length: 17
V: TRBV19
D: .
J: TRBJ2-1
CDR3: CASSLPGGAQKGNEQFF
DNA: TGTGCCAGTAGTCTCCCCGGAGGCGCCCAAAAAGGCAATGAGCAGTTCTTC

size: .
length: 15
V: TRBV7-6
D: .
J: TRBJ1-1
CDR3: CASSFRGGIDTEAFF
DNA: TGTGCCAGCAGCTTCCGGGGAGGAATCGACACTGAAGCTTTCTTT

size: .
length: 14
V: TRBV7-2
D: TRBD2
J: TRBJ2-1
CDR3: CASSLGLAGDEQFF
DNA: TGTGCCAGCAGCTTGGGACTAGCGGGAGATGAGCAGTTCTTC

size: once
length: 16
V: TRBV7-2
D: TRBD2
J: TRBJ2-3
CDR3: CASSLDGSGGTDTQYF
DNA: TGTGCCAGCAGCTTAGACGGTAGCGGGGGGACAGATACGCAGTATTTT

size: .
length: 11
V: TRBV6-6
D: .
J: TRBJ1-1
CDR3: CASTKTPEAFF
DNA: TGTGCCAGCACCAAGACACCTGAAGCTTTCTTT

size: .
length: 19
V: TRBV19
D: TRBD2
J: TRBJ2-1
CDR3: CASSIEGTSAYRGYNEQFF
DNA: TGTGCCAGTAGTATAGAGGGGACTAGCGCTTATCGGGGCTACAATGAGCAGTTCTTC

size: once
length: 17
V: TRBV9
D: TRBD1
J: TRBJ1-4
CDR3: CASGGQGVVATNEKLFF
DNA: TGTGCCAGCGGGGGACAGGGCGTCGTTGCAACTAATGAAAAACTGTTTTTT

size: .
length: 13
V: TRBV7-3
D: .
J: TRBJ2-7
CDR3: CASSLTRDYEQYF
DNA: TGTGCCAGCAGCTTAACACGAGACTACGAGCAGTACTTC

size: once
length: 15
V: TRBV29-1
D: .
J: TRBJ1-4
CDR3: CSAGIVQGLNEKLFF
DNA: TGCAGCGCTGGGATTGTCCAGGGACTTAATGAAAAACTGTTTTTT

size: .
length: 14
V: TRBV6-5
D: .
J: TRBJ1-5
CDR3: CATSPGQRNQPQHF
DNA: TGTGCCACCTCTCCAGGACAGAGAAATCAGCCCCAGCATTTT

size: few
length: 14
V: TRBV7-9
D: TRBD1
J: TRBJ1-4
CDR3: CASTPGTVNEKLFF
DNA: TGTGCCAGCACCCCCGGGACAGTTAATGAAAAACTGTTTTTT

size: .
length: 15
V: TRBV18
D: TRBD2
J: TRBJ2-5
CDR3: CASSRRLAGKETQYF
DNA: TGTGCCAGCTCACGCCGTCTAGCGGGAAAAGAGACCCAGTACTTC

size: .
length: 15
V: TRBV19
D: .
J: TRBJ2-5
CDR3: CASSIGGSPQETQYF
DNA: TGTGCCAGTAGTATAGGAGGCTCCCCGCAAGAGACCCAGTACTTC

size: .
length: 16
V: TRBV19
D: TRBD2
J: TRBJ2-1
CDR3: CASSKVGLAGSWEQFF
DNA: TGTGCCAGTAGTAAGGTGGGCCTAGCGGGATCGTGGGAGCAGTTCTTC

size: .
length: 15
V: TRBV9
D: TRBD1
J: TRBJ1-1
CDR3: CASSVVGTGGTEAFF
DNA: TGTGCCAGCAGCGTAGTAGGGACAGGGGGCACTGAAGCTTTCTTT